Presented here are 3 T cell receptor beta chains from one specimen sequenced in a study. TCRdb itself ran the 5' RACE reads through MiXCR, one entry per CDR3 protein. The data hold under 35,000 distinct CDR3 sequences, with approximately 27% observed a single time. The specimen sequenced was naive CD4+ T cells sorted from a lymph node. Subset reported: naive CD4+ T cells, CD4+CD45RA+CD25-. Source of these receptors: a female donor with breast cancer.

This clonotype was seen more than once but under ten times. This chain links TRBV12-3 or TRBV12-4 with TRBJ1-5; 9 bases match TRBD1. This CDR3 is 15 amino acids long. J gave up 2 bases and V 5 bases, and 4 bases lay outside the gene matches. The DNA for the CDR3 is TGTGCCAGCAGTCGCCGGGACAGGGGCAATCAGCCCCAGCATTTT. Amino acid sequence: CASSRRDRGNQPQHF.

This clonotype was picked up a small number of times. The chain recombines TRBV5-1 with TRBJ2-5; TRBD1 is a possible D gene (5 bases). CDR1 is SGHRS, CDR2 YFSETQ, per germline. This CDR3 is built from 15 residues. The ends were cut back, 4 bases at V and 4 bases at J, with 17 bases in the middle. The CDR3 region is CASSPYSGRGETQYF. The CDR3 DNA reads as TGCGCCAGCAGCCCATACAGTGGTAGGGGAGAGACCCAGTACTTC. The full variable domain, rest sourced from reference TRBV5-1 and TRBJ2-5, is KAGVTQTPRYLIKTRGQQVTLSCSPISGHRSVSWYQQTPGQGLQFLFEYFSETQRNKGNFPGRFSGRQFSNSRSEMNVSTLELGDSALYLCASSPYSGRGETQYFGPGTRLLVL.

The chain uses TRBV9 and TRBJ2-7; D not resolved. Trimming removed 0 bases from V and 2 bases from J, with 9 bases in between. Germline CDR1 is SGDLS and CDR2 is YYNGEE. This CDR3 contains 14 residues. Here the CDR3 reads CASSVGVYTYEQYF. The DNA for the CDR3 is TGTGCCAGCAGCGTAGGGGTCTATACCTACGAGCAGTACTTC.